Below, 27 T cell receptor beta chains from the same sample are listed, as sequenced in a study of Graves' ophthalmopathy and Graves' hyperthyroidism. TCR beta CDR3 amplification used RNA transcripts. HTBI primers served in a first-round RT-PCR, which a second-round multiplex PCR followed. Each CDR3 protein gets one entry after TCRdb re-called the multiplex PCR reads with MiXCR. The repertoire includes around 400,000 distinct CDR3 sequences, approximately 20% of them detected once, and more than 1.5% sits in the top ten. The sequenced material came from peripheral blood. These receptors were taken from a young woman with Graves' ophthalmopathy.

Many counts were recorded for this clonotype. This rearrangement joins TRBV29-1 to TRBJ2-5, with TRBD2 identical over 9 bases. Germline V gene lookup returns CDR1 SQVTM and CDR2 ANQGSEA. Trimming at V came to 6 bases and at J to 4 bases, leaving 6 bases not matched to a gene. This CDR3 spans 13 amino acids. In DNA form, the CDR3 reads TGCAGCGTCCTGGCGGGGGGGAGAGAGACCCAGTACTTC. This codes for CSVLAGGRETQYF.

This clonotype has ten or more counts. V and J are TRBV12-3 or TRBV12-4 and TRBJ2-5; TRBD2 agrees at 15 bases. Trimming took 3 bases from V and 4 from J; bases not matched to a gene: 3. The CDR3 is made up of 16 amino acids. CDR3 sequence reads: CASSFGTSGRSETQYF. CDR3 in DNA: TGTGCCAGCAGTTTTGGGACTAGCGGGAGGTCAGAGACCCAGTACTTC.

This clonotype was seen ten or more times. This chain joins TRBV6-5 and TRBJ1-1; the D gene is possibly TRBD1 (5 bases). The length of the CDR3 is 13 residues. CDR1 and CDR2 (germline): MNHEY, SVGAGI. V was clipped by 4 bases and J by 3 bases, with 9 bases between them. The CDR3 here is CASSWGEDTEAFF. The CDR3 nucleotides read TGTGCCAGCAGTTGGGGGGAGGACACTGAAGCTTTCTTT.

This clonotype was recorded many times. J is TRBJ1-2 and V is TRBV28; D is perhaps TRBD1 (6 bases). Germline assignment: CDR1 MDHEN and CDR2 SYDVKM. V was clipped by 2 bases and J by 6 bases, with 16 bases between them. This CDR3 has 15 residues. CDR3 loop: CASSLGGRREHGYTF. CDR3 nucleotide sequence: TGTGCCAGCAGTTTAGGGGGGCGCAGGGAACATGGCTACACCTTC.

V and J are TRBV20-1 and TRBJ1-5; tentative D call: TRBD1 (6 bases). The length of the CDR3 is 13 residues. V lost 4 bases and J lost 3, with 10 bases in between. Germline CDR1 is DFQATT and CDR2 is SNEGSKA (reference sequence). CDR3 nucleotides: TGCAGTGCTAAGACAGGCGCCAATCAGCCCCAGCATTTT. Protein: CSAKTGANQPQHF.

This clonotype was counted at least ten times. This rearrangement joins TRBV12-3 or TRBV12-4 to TRBJ2-2, with D maybe TRBD1 (5 bases). Trimming stripped 6 bases from V and 3 bases from J, with 14 bases between. The CDR3 runs 15 residues. CDR3 in DNA: TGTGCCAGCAGACCCTGGGGCAAGGACACCGGGGAGCTGTTTTTT. Translating gives CASRPWGKDTGELFF.

This clonotype was recorded many times. The conserved final phenylalanine or tryptophan is absent from the CDR3, which likely points to a read error. This chain joins TRBV6-1 and TRBJ1-1, with 8 bases lining up with TRBD1. Germline assignment: CDR1 MNHNS and CDR2 SASEGT. The CDR3 runs to 14 residues. The V and J ends lost 6 bases and 5 bases, in that order; junction bases with no gene match: 8. CDR3 nucleotides: TGTGCCAGCAGATCCACAGGGGGGTGGACTGAAGCTTTCCTT. This codes for CASRSTGGWTEAFL.

This chain uses TRBV9 with TRBJ1-1; no clear D. The CDR3 extends over 13 amino acids. Germline V gene data show CDR1 as SGDLS and CDR2 as YYNGEE. V was cut by 0 bases and J by 1 base, with 4 bases left in between. The CDR3 sequence: CASSVVANTEAFF. CDR3 coding DNA: TGTGCCAGCAGCGTAGTTGCGAACACTGAAGCTTTCTTT.

This clonotype was counted ten times or more. The CDR3 here is CASAERETQYF. In nucleotides, the CDR3 is TGTGCCAGCGCGGAAAGGGAGACCCAGTACTTC. The V gene is TRBV6-2 or TRBV6-3, the J gene TRBJ2-5, with D hard to call. Trimming removed 8 bases at V and 5 bases at J, with 9 bases between. Germline loops: CDR1 MNHEY, CDR2 SVGEGT. CDR3 length: 11 amino acids.

On this clonotype: This may arise from a read error, as a much more abundant clone is one base away. The V gene is TRBV5-1, the J gene TRBJ2-7, with a tentative D call TRBD2 (6 bases). CDR3 length: 14 amino acids. V was shortened by 3 bases and J by 7 bases, with 17 bases between the two germline ends. Germline V gene sequence: CDR1 SGHRS, CDR2 YFSETQ. This chain's CDR3 is CASSSSSEVGEQYF. In nucleotides, the CDR3 is TGCGCCAGCAGCTCGTCTAGCGAGGTTGGGGAGCAGTACTTC.

This clonotype was counted ten times or more. This chain links TRBV28 with TRBJ2-7; D unclear. CDR3 length: 13 amino acids. Deletions cut 2 bases from V and 0 bases from J, with 5 bases between. Germline CDR1 MDHEN, CDR2 SYDVKM. CDR3 amino acids: CASSLGVSYEQYF. The CDR3 bases are TGTGCCAGCAGTTTAGGGGTCTCCTACGAGCAGTACTTC.

This chain links TRBV6-2 or TRBV6-3 with TRBJ2-5; D may be TRBD2 (6 bases). CDR1 and CDR2 from the germline V gene are MNHEY and SVGEGT. V was pared by 0 bases and J by 2 bases, with 16 bases between. CDR3 length: 17 amino acids. The CDR3 sequence is CASSYSPGTPQQETQYF. CDR3 DNA sequence: TGTGCCAGCAGTTACTCGCCAGGGACTCCTCAACAAGAGACCCAGTACTTC.

The table lists this clonotype with many counts. The gene calls are TRBV19 and TRBJ1-6; D is uncertain. V was clipped by 5 bases and J by 5 bases, with 16 bases between them. CDR3 length: 16 amino acids. CDR1 and CDR2 (germline): LNHDA, SQIVND (reference sequence). The CDR3 here is CASSPSTTGDNSPLHF. The CDR3 DNA follows: TGTGCCAGTAGTCCCTCGACGACGGGAGATAATTCACCCCTCCACTTT.

This clonotype was seen many times. The gene calls are TRBV6-5 and TRBJ2-7; D possibly matches TRBD1 or TRBD2 (5 bases each). Germline V gives CDR1 MNHEY, CDR2 SVGAGI. With 6 bases removed from V and 10 bases from J, the gap between germline ends came to 16 bases. The CDR3 sequence is 12 residues long. The CDR3 is CASRPEKGRQYF. The CDR3 DNA reads as TGTGCCAGCAGACCCGAGAAGGGACGACAGTACTTC.

V usage is TRBV28 and J usage is TRBJ1-2; a possible D gene is TRBD1 (6 bases). CDR1 is MDHEN, CDR2 SYDVKM, per germline. V was clipped by 1 base and J by 5 bases, with 17 bases between them. CDR3 size: 16 residues. CDR3 region: CASSLFPRRGWYGYTF. The CDR3 bases are TGTGCCAGCAGTTTATTCCCGCGCAGGGGATGGTATGGCTACACCTTC.

There are many counts of this clonotype. DNA for the CDR3: TGTGCCAGCAGCTTAGTATCCGGACAGGGCTATGGCTACACCTTC. Amino acids: CASSLVSGQGYGYTF. The chain links TRBV7-2 to TRBJ1-2, with TRBD1 identical over 8 bases. V lost 1 base to trimming and J lost 4 bases; unmatched junction nucleotides: 5. Germline V lookup: CDR1 SGHTA, CDR2 FQGNSA. This CDR3 region has 15 residues.

This clonotype was recorded at least ten times. The CDR3 nucleotides read TGTGCCAGCAGAGACACATTTTACGAGCAGTACTTC. Its protein is CASRDTFYEQYF. The rearrangement links TRBV6-2 or TRBV6-3 to TRBJ2-7; the D is unclear. There are 12 residues in the CDR3. The ends were cut back, 6 bases at V and 4 bases at J, with 10 bases in the middle. Germline CDR1 is MNHEY and CDR2 is SVGEGT.

In its sample, this clonotype was seen many times. V usage is TRBV11-2 and J usage is TRBJ1-2, with unresolved D. V lost 6 bases, J lost 7 bases, and 15 bases lay in between. Germline CDR1 and CDR2: SGHAT and FQNNGV. The CDR3 covers 13 residues. DNA of the CDR3: TGTGCCAGCAGTCTCCCCCTACCCGGTGGCTACACCTTC. It encodes CASSLPLPGGYTF.

Many counts were recorded for this clonotype. The chain is built from TRBV6-5 and TRBJ2-7; D is uncertain. V lost 4 bases and J lost 6, with 22 bases in between. CDR1 MNHEY and CDR2 SVGAGI come from the germline V gene. The CDR3 totals 16 residues. CDR3 sequence reads: CASSFGPGKTLSEQYF. CDR3 coding DNA: TGTGCCAGCAGTTTCGGGCCTGGAAAGACCCTCAGCGAGCAGTACTTC.

V is TRBV6-1 and J is TRBJ1-1, with TRBD1 matching over 9 bases. Unmatched junction bases numbered 9, after V lost 8 bases and J lost 5 bases. This CDR3 comprises 14 residues. Germline V gives CDR1 MNHNS, CDR2 SASEGT. CDR3 region: CASVWDRESTEAFF. CDR3 coding DNA: TGTGCCAGCGTATGGGACAGGGAGAGTACTGAAGCTTTCTTT.

The rearrangement joins TRBV12-3 or TRBV12-4 to TRBJ1-1; possible D gene TRBD1, 6 bases. Deletions cut 8 bases from V and 4 bases from J, with 14 bases between. This CDR3 has 13 amino acids. DNA for the CDR3: TGTGCCAGCGTTTATGGGGGCGGCACTGAAGCTTTCTTT. As protein: CASVYGGGTEAFF.

The V gene is TRBV12-3 or TRBV12-4, the J gene TRBJ2-7; 9 positions match TRBD2. The CDR3 runs 14 residues. Unmatched junction bases numbered 9, after V lost 6 bases and J lost 6 bases. The CDR3 nucleotides are TGTGCCAGCAGACATAGCGGGAGAGGCGCCGAGCAGTACTTC. Protein product: CASRHSGRGAEQYF.

This clonotype was detected ten times or more. The V gene is TRBV30, the J gene TRBJ2-7; D call uncertain. Germline CDR1 and CDR2: GTSNPN and SVGIG (reference sequence). Trimming stripped 2 bases from V and 5 bases from J, with 7 bases between. The CDR3 consists of 11 residues. For the CDR3, the DNA is TGTGCCTGGAGTAGAACACACGAGCAGTACTTC. Encoded protein: CAWSRTHEQYF. The entire variable domain, with the rest obtained from reference TRBV30 and TRBJ2-7, is as follows: SQTIHQWPATLVQPVGSPLSLECTVEGTSNPNLYWYRQAAGRGLQLLFYSVGIGQISSEVPQNLSASRPQDRQFILSSKKLLLSDSGFYLCAWSRTHEQYFGPGTRLTVT.

In its sample, this clonotype was seen many times. In nucleotides, the CDR3 is TGTGCCAGCAGTTACTCGTTCGTCGACAGGGACACTGAAGCTTTCTTT. Translating it yields CASSYSFVDRDTEAFF. V is TRBV6-2 or TRBV6-3 and J is TRBJ1-1; TRBD1 matches 7 bases. This CDR3 spans 16 amino acids. Looked up from germline, CDR1 is MNHEY and CDR2 is SVGEGT. J lost 3 bases, V lost 0 bases, and 7 bases had no gene match.

This clonotype showed up many times. V and J are TRBV20-1 and TRBJ1-2, with 8 bases matching TRBD1. V shed 0 bases and J 6 bases; nucleotides not matched to a gene: 6. CDR3 size: 14 residues. Per germline, CDR1 DFQATT and CDR2 SNEGSKA (reference sequence). The CDR3 region is CSARDFGTGNGYTF. CDR3 in DNA: TGCAGTGCTAGAGATTTTGGGACAGGCAATGGCTACACCTTC.

V is TRBV6-1 and J is TRBJ1-1; D is perhaps TRBD1 (5 bases). The CDR3 totals 15 residues. V gave up 5 bases and J gave up 1 base, with 14 bases separating them. Per germline, CDR1 MNHNS and CDR2 SASEGT. Here the CDR3 DNA reads TGTGCCAGCAGTCCTCCGGAAAGGGGGAACACTGAAGCTTTCTTT. Translated, it gives CASSPPERGNTEAFF.

In its sample, this clonotype was seen many times. V and J are TRBV7-2 and TRBJ1-1; no firm D call. The CDR3 length is 14 residues. V was shortened by 5 bases and J by 4 bases, with 14 bases between the two germline ends. Germline V gene sequence: CDR1 SGHTA, CDR2 FQGNSA. This chain's CDR3 is CASSERRWSTEAFF. As DNA, the CDR3 is TGTGCCAGCAGCGAAAGGCGGTGGAGCACTGAAGCTTTCTTT.